The clone carrying this T cell receptor (beta chain) has only one observation. The source of the sample is a study of shared clonotypes between healthy human individuals. Data came from immunoSEQ multiplex PCR; TCRdb stores just in-frame clones and leaves some out. This repertoire shows under 2,500,000 clones, approximately 96% found once; its top ten account for roughly 0.13%. This sequence originates from a man aged 18 to 29 in good health. Sequencing used naive CD4+ T cells sorted from blood. Indicated subset: CD45RA+ positively selected.

CDR3 residues: CASSYLTSGKETQYF. The CDR3 nucleotides read TGTGCCAGCAGCTATCTCACTAGCGGGAAAGAGACCCAGTACTTC. This chain uses TRBV5-4 with TRBJ2-5, with 10 bases identical to TRBD2. V shed 3 bases and J 3 bases; nucleotides not matched to a gene: 5. The CDR3 totals 15 residues. Germline loops: CDR1 SGHNT, CDR2 YYREEE (reference sequence).